Listed below are T cell receptor beta chains from one sample, sequenced in a study of shared clonotypes between healthy human individuals. TCRdb keeps only in-frame clones here, not all; method: immunoSEQ multiplex PCR. This sample yields fewer than 700,000 clones, of which about 80% are seen a single time; around 12% belongs to the top ten. Sample: PBMCs. All receptors derive from a woman aged 40-49 years in good health. Some clones in this sample may be carry-over from other donors' samples. Each CDR3 is given with its conserved first and last residue. The D gene is left open where the match is weak. Expanded clones get a size class; other rows say once, few or many, or leave the size out.

D: -
V: TRBV5-1
size: -
J: TRBJ2-5
CDR3: CASSPDTTQYF
DNA: TGCGCCAGCAGCCCGGACACTACCCAGTACTTC

D: -
V: TRBV7-2
size: -
J: TRBJ2-6
CDR3: CASSLVGTPRGGANVLTF
DNA: TGTGCCAGCAGCTTAGTGGGGACCCCCCGGGGTGGGGCCAACGTCCTGACTTTC

D: -
V: TRBV6-1
size: -
J: TRBJ1-5
CDR3: CASSLNQPQHF
DNA: TGTGCCAGCAGTCTGAATCAGCCCCAGCATTTT

D: -
V: TRBV15
size: -
J: TRBJ2-3
CDR3: CATSRDIEDTQYF
DNA: TGTGCCACCAGCAGAGATATTGAAGATACGCAGTATTTT

D: -
V: TRBV7-2
size: -
J: TRBJ2-7
CDR3: CASSPGRPRDEQYF
DNA: TGTGCCAGCAGCCCCGGTAGGCCCAGAGACGAGCAGTACTTC

D: TRBD2
V: TRBV13
size: -
J: TRBJ2-4
CDR3: CASSWRLAGGPVDDIQYF
DNA: TGTGCCAGCAGCTGGCGACTAGCGGGAGGGCCGGTGGATGACATTCAGTACTTC

D: -
V: TRBV28
size: -
J: TRBJ1-1
CDR3: CASSLVSMNTEAFF
DNA: TGTGCCAGCAGTTTGGTTTCGATGAACACTGAAGCTTTCTTT

D: TRBD1
V: TRBV7-2
size: -
J: TRBJ2-7
CDR3: CASSSMGQSYEQYF
DNA: TGTGCCAGCAGCTCAATGGGACAGTCCTACGAGCAGTACTTC

D: -
V: TRBV7-9
size: -
J: TRBJ2-1
CDR3: CASSPGRGAYNEQFF
DNA: TGTGCCAGCAGCCCGGGACGGGGAGCGTACAATGAGCAGTTCTTC

D: -
V: TRBV5-1
size: -
J: TRBJ2-5
CDR3: CASSAGQLRETQYF
DNA: TGCGCCAGCAGCGCGGGACAGCTCCGAGAGACCCAGTACTTC

D: -
V: TRBV29-1
size: -
J: TRBJ2-3
CDR3: CSADLRTSTDTQYF
DNA: TGCAGCGCCGACCTACGGACTAGCACAGATACGCAGTATTTT

D: -
V: TRBV5-1
size: -
J: TRBJ2-1
CDR3: CASSLDNPQIEQFF
DNA: TGCGCCAGCAGCTTGGACAATCCCCAAATCGAGCAGTTCTTC

D: -
V: TRBV18
size: -
J: TRBJ1-1
CDR3: CASSPGVGTEAFF
DNA: TGTGCCAGCTCACCCGGGGTAGGCACTGAAGCTTTCTTT

D: TRBD1
V: TRBV19
size: -
J: TRBJ1-1
CDR3: CASRRQGMNTEAFF
DNA: TGTGCCAGTAGAAGACAGGGGATGAACACTGAAGCTTTCTTT

D: -
V: TRBV5-1
size: once
J: TRBJ2-7
CDR3: CASSLTSTRGFSYEQYF
DNA: TGCGCCAGCAGCTTGACATCAACCAGAGGGTTCTCCTACGAGCAGTACTTC

D: -
V: TRBV19
size: -
J: TRBJ1-5
CDR3: CASSPRTVVQPQHF
DNA: TGTGCCAGTAGCCCACGGACAGTGGTTCAGCCCCAGCATTTT

D: -
V: TRBV5-1
size: -
J: TRBJ1-1
CDR3: CASSYQGDTEAFF
DNA: TGCGCCAGCAGCTATCAGGGTGACACTGAAGCTTTCTTT

D: -
V: TRBV6-1
size: -
J: TRBJ1-2
CDR3: CASSEASALYGYTF
DNA: TGTGCCAGCAGTGAAGCGTCAGCGTTATATGGCTACACCTTC

D: -
V: TRBV6-5
size: -
J: TRBJ2-1
CDR3: CASSYVPLIVLDEQFF
DNA: TGTGCCAGCAGTTACGTTCCCCTAATAGTTTTGGATGAGCAGTTCTTC

D: -
V: TRBV7-9
size: -
J: TRBJ2-7
CDR3: CASSFDSYEQYF
DNA: TGTGCCAGCAGCTTTGACTCCTACGAGCAGTACTTC

D: -
V: TRBV30
size: -
J: TRBJ2-5
CDR3: CAWNRGGGETQYF
DNA: TGTGCCTGGAACAGGGGAGGAGGAGAGACCCAGTACTTC

D: -
V: TRBV19
size: -
J: TRBJ1-1
CDR3: CASSIVPPNTEAFF
DNA: TGTGCCAGTAGTATAGTTCCACCGAACACTGAAGCTTTCTTT

D: -
V: TRBV28
size: -
J: TRBJ2-7
CDR3: CASSSPPALAYEQYF
DNA: TGTGCCAGCAGTTCACCTCCAGCGTTAGCCTACGAGCAGTACTTC

D: TRBD1
V: TRBV5-1
size: -
J: TRBJ1-2
CDR3: CASSPGTGNGYTF
DNA: TGCGCCAGCAGTCCCGGGACAGGAAACGGCTACACCTTC

D: -
V: TRBV10-3
size: -
J: TRBJ1-1
CDR3: CAISELGENTEAFF
DNA: TGTGCCATCAGTGAACTAGGGGAGAACACTGAAGCTTTCTTT

D: -
V: TRBV4-1
size: -
J: TRBJ1-2
CDR3: CASSPQDGYGYTF
DNA: TGCGCCAGCAGCCCCCAGGACGGCTATGGCTACACCTTC

D: -
V: TRBV30
size: -
J: TRBJ2-3
CDR3: CAWSAADTQYF
DNA: TGTGCCTGGAGTGCTGCAGATACGCAGTATTTT

D: TRBD1
V: TRBV29-1
size: -
J: TRBJ2-5
CDR3: CSATGQGAGETQYF
DNA: TGCAGCGCCACGGGACAGGGGGCTGGTGAGACCCAGTACTTC

D: -
V: TRBV13
size: -
J: TRBJ2-3
CDR3: CASSLLGQGADTQYF
DNA: TGTGCCAGCAGCTTACTCGGGCAAGGGGCAGATACGCAGTATTTT

D: -
V: TRBV4-1
size: few
J: TRBJ1-1
CDR3: CASSLRSQNTEAFF
DNA: TGCGCCAGCAGCCTTAGAAGTCAGAACACTGAAGCTTTCTTT

D: -
V: TRBV13
size: -
J: TRBJ2-1
CDR3: CASSKSREQFF
DNA: TGTGCCAGCAGTAAGTCCCGTGAGCAGTTCTTC

D: TRBD1
V: TRBV19
size: many
J: TRBJ2-7
CDR3: CASSFRTGASYEQYF
DNA: TGTGCCAGTAGTTTCCGGACAGGGGCTTCCTACGAGCAGTACTTC

D: -
V: TRBV27
size: -
J: TRBJ1-2
CDR3: CASSLRWNYGYTF
DNA: TGTGCCAGCAGTTTGCGGTGGAACTATGGCTACACCTTC

D: TRBD1
V: TRBV28
size: -
J: TRBJ2-6
CDR3: CASSPSKGARANVLTF
DNA: TGTGCCAGCAGTCCCTCGAAGGGGGCCAGGGCCAACGTCCTGACTTTC

D: TRBD1
V: TRBV5-5
size: few
J: TRBJ1-5
CDR3: CASSAVVGGFDQPQHF
DNA: TGTGCCAGCAGCGCGGTAGTAGGGGGCTTCGATCAGCCCCAGCATTTT

D: TRBD2
V: TRBV9
size: -
J: TRBJ2-2
CDR3: CASSVAAGVQNTGELFF
DNA: TGTGCCAGCAGCGTAGCTGCGGGAGTGCAAAACACCGGGGAGCTGTTTTTT

D: TRBD2
V: TRBV5-1
size: -
J: TRBJ2-7
CDR3: CASTSGSHYEQYF
DNA: TGCGCCAGCACCAGCGGGAGTCACTACGAGCAGTACTTC

D: TRBD1
V: TRBV28
size: many
J: TRBJ2-4
CDR3: CASNTPGQGSKNIQYF
DNA: TGTGCCAGCAACACACCGGGACAGGGGAGCAAAAACATTCAGTACTTC

D: TRBD1
V: TRBV27
size: -
J: TRBJ1-1
CDR3: CASSLLRGQGITEAFF
DNA: TGTGCCAGCAGTTTATTGCGGGGACAGGGCATCACTGAAGCTTTCTTT

D: -
V: TRBV10-1
size: -
J: TRBJ1-3
CDR3: CASSLWRESPGNTIYF
DNA: TGCGCCAGCAGTTTATGGAGGGAATCTCCTGGAAACACCATATATTTT

D: -
V: TRBV5-1
size: -
J: TRBJ2-1
CDR3: CASSLDMTYNEQFF
DNA: TGCGCCAGCAGCTTGGATATGACCTACAATGAGCAGTTCTTC

D: -
V: TRBV5-1
size: -
J: TRBJ1-6
CDR3: CASSLGQYNSPLHF
DNA: TGCGCCAGCAGCTTGGGACAGTATAATTCACCCCTCCACTTT

D: TRBD1
V: TRBV5-1
size: -
J: TRBJ2-2
CDR3: CASTARTGPLGELFF
DNA: TGCGCCAGCACCGCCCGGACAGGCCCGCTGGGGGAGCTGTTTTTT

D: -
V: TRBV28
size: -
J: TRBJ1-5
CDR3: CASSPSQGYQPQHF
DNA: TGTGCCAGCAGTCCGAGCCAGGGGTATCAGCCCCAGCATTTT

D: -
V: TRBV7-3
size: once
J: TRBJ2-2
CDR3: CASSSRRSNTGELFF
DNA: TGTGCCAGCAGCTCCCGGCGATCCAACACCGGGGAGCTGTTTTTT

D: TRBD1
V: TRBV6-1
size: -
J: TRBJ1-4
CDR3: CASTPDRGNEKLFF
DNA: TGTGCCAGCACCCCCGACAGGGGGAATGAAAAACTGTTTTTT

D: TRBD2
V: TRBV11-2
size: -
J: TRBJ2-7
CDR3: CASSFPTSGLPYEQYF
DNA: TGTGCCAGCAGCTTTCCGACTAGCGGACTACCGTACGAGCAGTACTTC

D: -
V: TRBV5-6
size: -
J: TRBJ1-4
CDR3: CASSLGGRSLREKLFF
DNA: TGTGCCAGCAGCTTAGGCGGACGTAGTCTTAGGGAAAAACTGTTTTTT

D: TRBD1
V: TRBV10-1
size: -
J: TRBJ1-5
CDR3: CASSEHTGTGTLSNQPQHF
DNA: TGCGCCAGCAGTGAACACACAGGGACAGGAACTCTTAGCAATCAGCCCCAGCATTTT

D: -
V: TRBV7-3
size: -
J: TRBJ2-2
CDR3: CASRPTGTGELFF
DNA: TGTGCCAGCCGCCCGACAGGTACCGGGGAGCTGTTTTTT

D: TRBD2
V: TRBV7-9
size: -
J: TRBJ2-2
CDR3: CASSRLAGGTTGELFF
DNA: TGTGCCAGCAGCCGGCTAGCGGGAGGAACTACCGGGGAGCTGTTTTTT

D: -
V: TRBV6-6
size: -
J: TRBJ2-5
CDR3: CASSSPPGRNQETQYF
DNA: TGTGCCAGCAGTTCCCCCCCTGGGAGAAACCAAGAGACCCAGTACTTC

D: TRBD2
V: TRBV2
size: -
J: TRBJ2-5
CDR3: CASSKMGLAGTETQYF
DNA: TGTGCCAGCAGTAAAATGGGACTAGCGGGAACAGAGACCCAGTACTTC

D: -
V: TRBV28
size: -
J: TRBJ1-5
CDR3: CASSSYLGQPQHF
DNA: TGTGCCAGCAGTTCCTACCTGGGACAACCCCAGCATTTT

D: TRBD1
V: TRBV5-6
size: -
J: TRBJ2-7
CDR3: CASSYGQGASYEQYF
DNA: TGTGCCAGCAGCTATGGCCAGGGGGCTTCCTACGAGCAGTACTTC

D: -
V: TRBV11-2
size: -
J: TRBJ2-7
CDR3: CASSAVQRLYEQYF
DNA: TGTGCCAGCAGCGCAGTCCAGAGGCTCTACGAGCAGTACTTC

D: -
V: TRBV6-6
size: -
J: TRBJ1-1
CDR3: CASSYGGQLNTEAFF
DNA: TGTGCCAGCAGTTACGGCGGACAGCTGAACACTGAAGCTTTCTTT